The entry below describes one TCR beta chain. Clinical history as reported by participants underpinned cohort assignment. The sample comes from a study of blood T cell repertoires in COVID-19. Study information: Donors in the United States, Italy and Spain gave samples during acute or convalescent COVID-19.

CDR3 length: 16 residues. The germline gives CDR1 MDHEN, CDR2 SYDVKM. Germline trimming cut 2 bases from V and 2 bases from J; bases unmatched to any gene: 7. Using immunoSEQ multiplex PCR, the repertoire was profiled, and TCRdb retains in-frame clones only, with some absent. There are 350,000 to 550,000 clones in the sample; over 75% occur only once, and 0.95% to 1.3% lies in the top ten. The TCR sequence derives from a man under 40 who had recovered from COVID-19. This chain uses TRBV28 with TRBJ2-3, with 7 bases that match TRBD2. The sample comprised PBMCs or T cells enriched from blood (not recorded which). In nucleotides, the CDR3 is TGTGCCAGCAGTTTAGCGGGAGCACAAGCCACAGATACGCAGTATTTT. It encodes CASSLAGAQATDTQYF.